This T cell receptor beta chain was recorded in a study of identical twins. Study-wide findings and caveats: Abundant beta clonotypes from cord blood bore fewer insertions; memory repertoires lacked this pattern. Within twin pairs, the out-of-frame alpha sequences they shared showed excess low generation probability. It was out-of-frame TCR alpha sharing in monozygotic twins that models underestimated.

In TCRdb, the 5' RACE reads were re-called with MiXCR into one record per CDR3 protein. The sample contains 400,000 to 600,000 distinct CDR3 sequences, around 20% of which appear only once. V lost 0 bases and J lost 5, with 13 bases in between. Germline V gene sequence: CDR1 LGHDT, CDR2 YNNKEL (reference sequence). The CDR3 totals 15 residues. Concerning this clonotype itself: Its target is unknown.

The data also belong to a second study, concerning yellow fever vaccine responses in identical twins.

This receptor was obtained from a young woman in good health. Material for sequencing was CD4+ T cells sorted from blood. The genes are TRBV3-1 and TRBJ2-5, with D uncertain. The chain's CDR3 is CASSQDGPWSETQYF. CDR3 nucleotides: TGTGCCAGCAGCCAAGATGGGCCCTGGTCGGAGACCCAGTACTTC.